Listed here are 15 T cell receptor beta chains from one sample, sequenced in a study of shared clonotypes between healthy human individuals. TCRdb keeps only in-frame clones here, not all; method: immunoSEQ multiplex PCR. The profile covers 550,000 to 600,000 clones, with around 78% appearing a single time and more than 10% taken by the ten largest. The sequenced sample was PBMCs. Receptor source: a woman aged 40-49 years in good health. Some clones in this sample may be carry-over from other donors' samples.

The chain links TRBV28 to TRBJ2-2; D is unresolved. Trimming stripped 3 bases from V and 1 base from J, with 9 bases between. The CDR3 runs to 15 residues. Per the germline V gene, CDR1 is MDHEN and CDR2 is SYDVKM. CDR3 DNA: TGTGCCAGCAGTTTGGCGGTCCTGAACACCGGGGAGCTGTTTTTT. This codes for CASSLAVLNTGELFF.

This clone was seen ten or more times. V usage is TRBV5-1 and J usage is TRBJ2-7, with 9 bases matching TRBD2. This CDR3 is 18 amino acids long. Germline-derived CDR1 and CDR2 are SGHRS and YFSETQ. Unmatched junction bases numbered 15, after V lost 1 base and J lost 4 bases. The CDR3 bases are TGCGCCAGCAGCTTGTCGGGACTAGCTGCCTCGGCTTCTTACGAGCAGTACTTC. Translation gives CASSLSGLAASASYEQYF.

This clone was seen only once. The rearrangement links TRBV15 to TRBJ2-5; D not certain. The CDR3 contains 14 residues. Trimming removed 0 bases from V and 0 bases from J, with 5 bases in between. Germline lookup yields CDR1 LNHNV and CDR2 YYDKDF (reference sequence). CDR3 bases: TGTGCCACCAGCAGAGATGGGTACCAAGAGACCCAGTACTTC. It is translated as CATSRDGYQETQYF.

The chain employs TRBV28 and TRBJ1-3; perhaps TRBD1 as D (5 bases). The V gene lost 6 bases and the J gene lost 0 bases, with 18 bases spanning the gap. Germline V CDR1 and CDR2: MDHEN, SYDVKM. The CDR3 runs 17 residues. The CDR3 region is CASSPGAGRDSGNTIYF. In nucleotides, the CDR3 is TGTGCCAGCAGCCCTGGGGCGGGACGGGACTCTGGAAACACCATATATTTT.

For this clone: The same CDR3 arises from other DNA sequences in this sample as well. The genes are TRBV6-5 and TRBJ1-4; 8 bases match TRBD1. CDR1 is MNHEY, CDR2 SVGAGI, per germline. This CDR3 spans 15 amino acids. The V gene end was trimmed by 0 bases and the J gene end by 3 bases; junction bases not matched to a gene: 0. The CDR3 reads CASSYSTGANEKLFF. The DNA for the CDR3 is TGTGCCAGCAGTTACTCGACAGGGGCTAATGAAAAACTGTTTTTT.

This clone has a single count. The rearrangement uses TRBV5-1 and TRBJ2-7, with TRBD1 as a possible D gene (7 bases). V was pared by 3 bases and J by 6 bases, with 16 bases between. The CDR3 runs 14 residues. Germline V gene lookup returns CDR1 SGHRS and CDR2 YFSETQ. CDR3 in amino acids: CASSSAGQSCEQYF. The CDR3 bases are TGCGCCAGCAGCTCGGCGGGACAGTCATGCGAGCAGTACTTC.

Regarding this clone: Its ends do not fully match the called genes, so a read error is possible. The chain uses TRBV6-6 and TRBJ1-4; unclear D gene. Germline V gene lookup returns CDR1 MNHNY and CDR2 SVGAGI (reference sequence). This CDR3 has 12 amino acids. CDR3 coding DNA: TGTGCCAGCAGTTTGAGGGATGAAAGACTGTTTTTT. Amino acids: CASSLRDERLFF.

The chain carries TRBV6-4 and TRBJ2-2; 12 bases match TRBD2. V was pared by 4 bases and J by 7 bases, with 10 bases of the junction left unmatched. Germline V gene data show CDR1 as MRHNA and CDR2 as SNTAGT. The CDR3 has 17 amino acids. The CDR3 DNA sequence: TGTGCCAGCAGTGCCCCCAGACTAGCGGGAGAGTACGGGGAGCTGTTTTTT. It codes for CASSAPRLAGEYGELFF.

CDR3 sequence: CSASQRNEQFF. The CDR3 region has the DNA TGCAGTGCCTCACAACGGAATGAGCAGTTCTTC. This sequence joins TRBV20-1 and TRBJ2-1; D unclear. This CDR3 is built from 11 residues. Between the trimmed V and J ends, which lost 6 bases and 7 bases, there was a span of 10 bases. Germline CDR1 and CDR2: DFQATT and SNEGSKA (reference sequence).

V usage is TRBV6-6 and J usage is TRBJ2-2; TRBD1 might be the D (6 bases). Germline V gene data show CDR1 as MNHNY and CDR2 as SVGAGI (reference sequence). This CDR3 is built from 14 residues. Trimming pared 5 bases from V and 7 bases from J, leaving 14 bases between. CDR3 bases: TGTGCCAGCAGTCGAGTGGGGGCTGGCGGGGAGCTGTTTTTT. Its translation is CASSRVGAGGELFF.

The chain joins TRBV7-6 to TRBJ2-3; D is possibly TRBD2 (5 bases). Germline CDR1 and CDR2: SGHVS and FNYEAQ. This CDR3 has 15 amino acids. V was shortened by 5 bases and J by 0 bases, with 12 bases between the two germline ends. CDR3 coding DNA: TGTGCCAGCAGCCCCACGAGGGTCAGCACAGATACGCAGTATTTT. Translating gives CASSPTRVSTDTQYF.

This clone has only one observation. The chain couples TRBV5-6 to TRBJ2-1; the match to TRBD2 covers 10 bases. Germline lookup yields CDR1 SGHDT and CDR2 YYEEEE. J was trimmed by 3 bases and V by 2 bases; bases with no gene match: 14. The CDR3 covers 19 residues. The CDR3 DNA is TGTGCCAGCAGCTTAAGACGTGGTAGCGGGAGGTCTCTCTACAATGAGCAGTTCTTC. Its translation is CASSLRRGSGRSLYNEQFF.

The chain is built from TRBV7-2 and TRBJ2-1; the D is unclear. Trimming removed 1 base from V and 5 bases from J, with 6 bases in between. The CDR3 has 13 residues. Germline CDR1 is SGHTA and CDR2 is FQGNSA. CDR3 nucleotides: TGTGCCAGCAGCTTAGGGTTCGACAATGAGCAGTTCTTC. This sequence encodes CASSLGFDNEQFF.

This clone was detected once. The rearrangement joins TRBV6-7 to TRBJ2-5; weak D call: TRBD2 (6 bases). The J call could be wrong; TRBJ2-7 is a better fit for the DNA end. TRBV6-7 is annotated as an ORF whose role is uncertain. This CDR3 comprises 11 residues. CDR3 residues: CARLAAYEQYF. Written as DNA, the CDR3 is TGTGCCAGACTAGCTGCCTACGAGCAGTACTTC.

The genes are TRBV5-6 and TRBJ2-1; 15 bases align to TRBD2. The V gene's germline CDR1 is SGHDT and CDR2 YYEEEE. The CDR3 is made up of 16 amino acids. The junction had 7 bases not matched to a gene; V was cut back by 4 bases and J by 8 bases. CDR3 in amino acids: CASSTRTSGRAYEQFF. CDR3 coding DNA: TGTGCCAGCAGCACCCGGACTAGCGGGAGGGCTTATGAGCAGTTCTTC.